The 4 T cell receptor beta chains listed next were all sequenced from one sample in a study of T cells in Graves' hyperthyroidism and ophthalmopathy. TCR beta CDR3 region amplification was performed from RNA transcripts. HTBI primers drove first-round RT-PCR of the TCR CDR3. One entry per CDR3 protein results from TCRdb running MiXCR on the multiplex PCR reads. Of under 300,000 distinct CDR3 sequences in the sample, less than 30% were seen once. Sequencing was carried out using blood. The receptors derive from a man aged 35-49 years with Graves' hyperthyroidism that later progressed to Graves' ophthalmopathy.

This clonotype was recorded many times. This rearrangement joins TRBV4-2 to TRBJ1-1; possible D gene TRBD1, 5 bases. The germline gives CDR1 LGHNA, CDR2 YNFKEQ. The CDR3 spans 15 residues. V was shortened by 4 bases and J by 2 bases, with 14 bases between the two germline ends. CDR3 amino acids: CASSPHPQGNTEAFF. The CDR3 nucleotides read TGTGCCAGCAGCCCCCACCCCCAGGGTAACACTGAAGCTTTCTTT.

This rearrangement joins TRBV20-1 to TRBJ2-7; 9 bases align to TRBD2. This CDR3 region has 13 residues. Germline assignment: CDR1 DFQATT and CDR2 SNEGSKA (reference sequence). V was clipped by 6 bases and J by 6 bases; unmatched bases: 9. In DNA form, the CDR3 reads TGCAGTGCCTTAGCGGGAGTAGCTGCCGAGCAGTACTTC. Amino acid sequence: CSALAGVAAEQYF.

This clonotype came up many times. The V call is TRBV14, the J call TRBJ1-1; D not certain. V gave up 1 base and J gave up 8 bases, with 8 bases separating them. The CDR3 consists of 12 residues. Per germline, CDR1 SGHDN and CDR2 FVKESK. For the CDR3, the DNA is TGTGCCAGCAGCCAAGGACGGGGAGAAGCTTTCTTT. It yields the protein CASSQGRGEAFF.

CDR3 nucleotides: TGCAGTGCTAGAGGCGGGACAGCCGTCTACGAGCAGTACTTC. Protein: CSARGGTAVYEQYF. The chain recombines TRBV20-1 with TRBJ2-7; maybe TRBD1 (7 bases). CDR3 length: 14 amino acids. V was shortened by 1 base and J by 3 bases, with 13 bases between the two germline ends. Germline V lookup: CDR1 DFQATT, CDR2 SNEGSKA (reference sequence).